The 8 T cell receptor beta chains below come from one sample, sequenced in a study of CD8 T cells in Susac syndrome. RNA amounts of roughly 0.5 to 1 ug underwent reverse transcription with random hexamers. TCRdb passed the immunoSEQ multiplex PCR reads through MiXCR, listing each CDR3 protein once. The repertoire consists of 300,000 or so distinct CDR3 sequences, with 90% to 95% occurring once and the leading ten covering about 0.07%. The sample consisted of CD4+ T cells from PBMCs. The source of these receptors is a human donor with multiple sclerosis.

The chain couples TRBV13 to TRBJ2-1; TRBD2 might be the D (6 bases). Germline V lookup: CDR1 PRHDT, CDR2 FYEKMQ (reference sequence). CDR3 size: 13 residues. Trimming shortened V by 7 bases and J by 3 bases, and 10 bases separated the two germline ends. The CDR3 spells CASTGRNYNEQFF. The CDR3 coding sequence is TGTGCCAGCACTGGGAGGAACTACAATGAGCAGTTCTTC.

This chain uses TRBV18 with TRBJ2-5; no clear D. Germline CDR1 KGHSH, CDR2 LQKENI. The CDR3 contains 16 residues. Trimming removed 0 bases at V and 5 bases at J, with 16 bases between. CDR3 sequence reads: CASSPPSPHKEETQYF. CDR3 nucleotide sequence: TGTGCCAGCTCACCACCGAGTCCCCATAAAGAGGAGACCCAGTACTTC.

The CDR3 reads CASSESGPGNTIYF. The DNA of the CDR3 is TGCGCCAGCAGTGAGTCGGGGCCTGGAAACACCATATATTTT. The rearrangement uses TRBV10-2 and TRBJ1-3; possible D gene TRBD1, 5 bases. The length of the CDR3 is 14 residues. From germline, CDR1 is WSHSY and CDR2 SAAADI. Trimming pared 0 bases from V and 2 bases from J, leaving 5 bases between.

This chain uses TRBV7-2 with TRBJ2-2; no reliable D call. CDR1 is SGHTA and CDR2 is FQGNSA in the germline V gene. V was shortened by 3 bases and J by 3 bases, with 2 bases between the two germline ends. There are 12 residues in the CDR3. The CDR3 nucleotides read TGTGCCAGCAGCTTTTACACCGGGGAGCTGTTTTTT. Encoded protein: CASSFYTGELFF.

This clonotype was seen only once. The V call is TRBV5-1, the J call TRBJ1-4; a possible D gene is TRBD1 (5 bases). Germline CDR1 reads SGHRS; CDR2 reads YFSETQ. CDR3 size: 16 residues. V gave up 4 bases and J gave up 0 bases, with 13 bases separating them. The CDR3 region is CASSTSGAATNEKLFF. The DNA for the CDR3 is TGCGCCAGCAGCACGTCCGGGGCAGCAACTAATGAAAAACTGTTTTTT.

V gene TRBV12-3 or TRBV12-4 combines with J gene TRBJ2-5, with 8 bases identical to TRBD1. The CDR3 covers 13 residues. Trimming took 4 bases from V and 4 from J; bases not matched to a gene: 2. The CDR3 protein is CASSYTGGETQYF. The CDR3 DNA sequence: TGTGCCAGCAGTTATACAGGGGGAGAGACCCAGTACTTC.

In its sample, this clonotype was seen once. The chain couples TRBV28 to TRBJ2-1; TRBD2 matches 7 bases. Germline V lookup: CDR1 MDHEN, CDR2 SYDVKM. This CDR3 is built from 15 residues. J lost 4 bases, V lost 2 bases, and 5 bases had no gene match. CDR3 loop: CASSLEGLQYNEQFF. As DNA, the CDR3 is TGTGCCAGCAGTTTAGAGGGACTACAATACAATGAGCAGTTCTTC.

The V call is TRBV11-2, the J call TRBJ2-4; D gene uncertain. The CDR3 contains 16 residues. V dropped 1 base and J dropped 0 bases, with 10 bases sitting between them. Per germline, CDR1 SGHAT and CDR2 FQNNGV. The CDR3 DNA reads TGTGCCAGCAGCTTAGGACGGTCGCTAGCCAAAAACATTCAGTACTTC. As protein: CASSLGRSLAKNIQYF. Filled out from reference TRBV11-2 and TRBJ2-4, the complete variable domain reads EAGVAQSPRYKIIEKRQSVAFWCNPISGHATLYWYQQILGQGPKLLIQFQNNGVVDDSQLPKDRFSAERLKGVDSTLKIQPAKLEDSAVYLCASSLGRSLAKNIQYFGAGTRLSVL.